This T cell receptor (beta chain) was captured in a study of cytomegalovirus exposure and HLA in healthy donors. Overall study: Both the 120 or so validation repertoires and the roughly 700 first-cohort repertoires used the same platform, as reported by a later analysis.

Points on this clone: Antigen specificity is unknown.

The assay was immunoSEQ multiplex PCR, and TCRdb's table has in-frame clones only and misses some. The sample records about 150,000 clones, 86% being singletons. The study, taken as a whole, reports: Subsequent analysis showed first-cohort TCR clusters tending to co-occur in 95 to 150 validation repertoires. The study labeled 170 or so TCR beta chains cytomegalovirus-associated. The classifier reportedly diagnosed cytomegalovirus status with high sensitivity and specificity.

The ends were cut back, 6 bases at V and 4 bases at J, with 15 bases in the middle. In germline, CDR1 is MNHEY, CDR2 SVGAGI. CDR3 length: 14 amino acids. Sequenced input: PBMCs. This TCR was recovered from a young man in good health and CMV-seropositive. The V and J genes are TRBV6-5 and TRBJ1-2; D remains unclear. This chain's CDR3 is CASRAGTSGYGYTF. In nucleotides, the CDR3 is TGTGCCAGCAGGGCAGGAACTTCCGGCTATGGCTACACCTTC.